This T cell receptor (beta chain) was identified during a study of OX40 agonist ivuxolimab in advanced cancers. CDR1 and CDR2 (germline): MGHRA, YSYEKL. V gave up 0 bases and J gave up 0 bases; unmatched junction bases: 4. The CDR3 loop spans 17 amino acids. Sampled blood was obtained at baseline, cycle 4 day 1, and cycle 7 day 1. The protocol was immunoSEQ multiplex PCR, while the TCRdb copy is restricted to in-frame clones and leaves out a portion. Seen here are about 96,000 clones, 70% to 85% observed once, and the top ten hold 5.8%. This receptor was identified in an adult with an advanced solid tumor such as melanoma, head and neck, liver or kidney cancer. Here the sequenced sample was CD4+ or CD8+ T cells sorted from blood, taken in a trial of the OX40 agonist ivuxolimab. V and J are TRBV4-1 and TRBJ2-2; 7 nucleotides agree with TRBD2. CDR3 amino acids: CASSQDFRGANTGELFF. The CDR3 bases are TGCGCCAGCAGCCAAGATTTTCGGGGGGCGAACACCGGGGAGCTGTTTTTT.